This TCR beta chain came from a study of T cells in localized non-small cell lung cancer. Study results and limitations: Prolonged overall survival went with higher T cell density in the blood. Without multi-region sequencing, intratumor heterogeneity could not be excluded.

Here immunoSEQ multiplex PCR was the method, and the copy in TCRdb shows in-frame clones only, minus some. The data show 7,000 to 9,500 clones, with roughly nine tenths seen just once and 2.4% held by the top ten. Trimming pared 5 bases from V and 2 bases from J, leaving 13 bases between. The germline CDR1 and CDR2 sequences are SEHNR and FQNEAQ (reference sequence). The CDR3 has 14 residues. A remark on this clone: The target antigen is unknown.

Sequences were derived from peripheral blood, sampled before any cancer treatment. This chain links TRBV7-9 with TRBJ2-7, with D perhaps matching TRBD1 or TRBD2 (5 bases each). This receptor was identified in a female donor at least 60 years old with stage II squamous cell lung carcinoma. CDR3 DNA: TGTGCCAGCAGCCCCCGGGACCTAACCTACGAGCAGTACTTC. Its protein product is CASSPRDLTYEQYF.